The rows below give T cell receptor beta chains drawn from one sample of a study of metastatic and nonmetastatic thyroid tumors. TCRdb re-analyzed the PCR reads using MiXCR. The sample holds around 20,000 clones, roughly a fifth seen once. The specimen was tumor tissue. The receptor set was obtained from a female donor with papillary thyroid cancer or a benign thyroid nodule (not recorded which). Some clones in this sample may be carry-over from other donors' samples. Each CDR3 is given without its conserved first and last residue.

v_gene: TRBV12-3/TRBV12-4; j_gene: TRBJ2-7; CDR3aa: ASSFRVTNYEQY
v_gene: TRBV7-8; j_gene: TRBJ2-2; CDR3aa: ASSAEWTGGTGELF
v_gene: TRBV5-1; j_gene: TRBJ2-3; CDR3aa: ASSLAFGFRSDTQY
v_gene: TRBV30; j_gene: TRBJ1-6; CDR3aa: AGLDRRGYNSPLH
v_gene: TRBV9; j_gene: TRBJ1-2; CDR3aa: ASSATYGGYT
v_gene: TRBV30; j_gene: TRBJ1-2; CDR3aa: AWSVPGQGYLYCYT
v_gene: TRBV2; j_gene: TRBJ2-7; CDR3aa: ASSDWTDRSYEQY
v_gene: TRBV7-9; j_gene: TRBJ2-1; CDR3aa: ASSYTGGTYNEQF
v_gene: TRBV7-8; j_gene: TRBJ1-5; CDR3aa: ASSSLQGMEPQH
v_gene: TRBV28; j_gene: TRBJ2-3; CDR3aa: ASSLTPDTQY
v_gene: TRBV7-2; j_gene: TRBJ2-5; CDR3aa: ASSWGDSKETQY
v_gene: TRBV19; j_gene: TRBJ1-2; CDR3aa: ASSRTETPSGYT
v_gene: TRBV9; j_gene: TRBJ2-4; CDR3aa: ASSVGDARSDIQY
v_gene: TRBV19; j_gene: TRBJ2-2; CDR3aa: ASSITGGNTGELF
v_gene: TRBV28; j_gene: TRBJ1-2; CDR3aa: ASSIGQGMGNYGYT
v_gene: TRBV12-3/TRBV12-4; j_gene: TRBJ1-5; CDR3aa: ASKQGGNQPQH
v_gene: TRBV11-2; j_gene: TRBJ1-1; CDR3aa: ASSLSPGITEAF
v_gene: TRBV20-1; j_gene: TRBJ1-2; CDR3aa: SASQGANYGYT
v_gene: TRBV5-8; j_gene: TRBJ1-1; CDR3aa: ASSLAWGRTTEAF
v_gene: TRBV20-1; j_gene: TRBJ2-1; CDR3aa: SANVLTSGRVEQF
v_gene: TRBV5-1; j_gene: TRBJ1-1; CDR3aa: ASSLVVQGVRTEAF
v_gene: TRBV6-1; j_gene: TRBJ1-4; CDR3aa: ASSDTGWDSRGKLF
v_gene: TRBV9; j_gene: TRBJ2-3; CDR3aa: ASSVAGTSVGRDTQY
v_gene: TRBV2; j_gene: TRBJ2-5; CDR3aa: ASSEGGSQRDPQETQY
v_gene: TRBV2; j_gene: TRBJ1-5; CDR3aa: ASGYSNQPQH
v_gene: TRBV6-1; j_gene: TRBJ1-6; CDR3aa: ASSSGLSSYNSPLH
v_gene: TRBV15; j_gene: TRBJ2-1; CDR3aa: ATSRYSGRLQF
v_gene: TRBV19; j_gene: TRBJ2-7; CDR3aa: ASSPGLAFSYEQY
v_gene: TRBV10-1; j_gene: TRBJ2-3; CDR3aa: ASSGETSADTDTQY
v_gene: TRBV4-1; j_gene: TRBJ2-1; CDR3aa: ASSQPGSEQF
v_gene: TRBV11-2; j_gene: TRBJ2-7; CDR3aa: ASSLDSWGGYEQY
v_gene: TRBV6-1; j_gene: TRBJ1-2; CDR3aa: ASSDENRATNYGYT
v_gene: TRBV5-1; j_gene: TRBJ2-7; CDR3aa: ASSDREGGRLYEQY
v_gene: TRBV5-1; j_gene: TRBJ1-6; CDR3aa: ASSWQGPYNSPLH
v_gene: TRBV4-2; j_gene: TRBJ2-5; CDR3aa: ASSQDPTGGAEETQY
v_gene: TRBV5-1; j_gene: TRBJ1-2; CDR3aa: ASSLGGRANYGYT
v_gene: TRBV6-5; j_gene: TRBJ1-2; CDR3aa: ASSYSGQGVYGYT
v_gene: TRBV20-1; j_gene: TRBJ1-6; CDR3aa: SAQRAVNSPLH
v_gene: TRBV11-2; j_gene: TRBJ2-1; CDR3aa: ASSLVAGEKNEQF
v_gene: TRBV5-4; j_gene: TRBJ2-1; CDR3aa: ASSLALAGANNEQF
v_gene: TRBV20-1; j_gene: TRBJ2-7; CDR3aa: SATGRSTSYEQY
v_gene: TRBV5-4; j_gene: TRBJ1-6; CDR3aa: ASSLGTYSPLH